In its sample, the clone carrying this T cell receptor beta chain was seen once. The data stem from a study of blood T cell repertoires in COVID-19. Germline V gene lookup returns CDR1 SGHNT and CDR2 YENEEA. The CDR3 extends over 16 amino acids. The V end was cut by 4 bases, the J end by 0 bases, with 15 bases between. Profiled with immunoSEQ multiplex PCR; TCRdb holds only in-frame clones, not every one. There are 330,000 or so clones in the sample; roughly 90% occur only once, and less than 20% lies in the top ten. The age range of participants was about 18 to 90 years, with residence in around 22 US areas.

This sequence originates from a woman aged 25 to 39 who had recovered from COVID-19. Sequencing was performed on PBMCs or T cells enriched from blood (not recorded which). The chain links TRBV11-3 to TRBJ1-1; D might be TRBD1 (6 bases). The CDR3 protein is CASSSQGIKMNTEAFF. CDR3 DNA: TGTGCCAGCAGCTCACAGGGTATTAAGATGAACACTGAAGCTTTCTTT.